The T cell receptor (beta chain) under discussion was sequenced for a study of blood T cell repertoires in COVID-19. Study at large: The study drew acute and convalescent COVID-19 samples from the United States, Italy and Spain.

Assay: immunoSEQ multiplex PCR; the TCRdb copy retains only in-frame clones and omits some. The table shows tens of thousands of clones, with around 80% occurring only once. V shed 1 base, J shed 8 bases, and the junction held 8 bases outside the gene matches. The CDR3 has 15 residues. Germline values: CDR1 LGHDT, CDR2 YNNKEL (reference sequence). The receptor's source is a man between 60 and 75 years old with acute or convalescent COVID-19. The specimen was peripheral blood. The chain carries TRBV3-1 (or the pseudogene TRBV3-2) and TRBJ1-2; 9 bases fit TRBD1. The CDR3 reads CASSQVQQGAGGYTF. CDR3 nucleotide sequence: TGTGCCAGCAGCCAAGTTCAACAGGGGGCTGGCGGCTACACCTTC.